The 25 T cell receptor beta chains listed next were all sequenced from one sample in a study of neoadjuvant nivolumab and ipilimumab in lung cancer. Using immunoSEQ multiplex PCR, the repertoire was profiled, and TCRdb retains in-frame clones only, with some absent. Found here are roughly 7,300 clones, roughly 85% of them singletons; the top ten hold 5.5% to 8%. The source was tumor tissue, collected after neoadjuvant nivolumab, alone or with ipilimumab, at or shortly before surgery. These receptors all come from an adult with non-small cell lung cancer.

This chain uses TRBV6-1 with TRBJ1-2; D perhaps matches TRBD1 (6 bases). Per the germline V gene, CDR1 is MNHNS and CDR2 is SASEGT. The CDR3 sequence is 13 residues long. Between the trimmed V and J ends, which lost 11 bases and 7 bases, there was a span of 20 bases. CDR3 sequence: CASAQQGDAGYTF. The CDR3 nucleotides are TGTGCCTCCGCCCAACAGGGTGATGCTGGCTACACCTTC.

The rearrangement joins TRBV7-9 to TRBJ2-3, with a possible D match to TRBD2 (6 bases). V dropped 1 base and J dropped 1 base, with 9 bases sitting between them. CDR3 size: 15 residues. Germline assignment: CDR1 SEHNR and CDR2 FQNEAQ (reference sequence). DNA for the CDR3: TGTGCCAGCAGCTTAGTTTCGGGGGGCACAGATACGCAGTATTTT. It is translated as CASSLVSGGTDTQYF.

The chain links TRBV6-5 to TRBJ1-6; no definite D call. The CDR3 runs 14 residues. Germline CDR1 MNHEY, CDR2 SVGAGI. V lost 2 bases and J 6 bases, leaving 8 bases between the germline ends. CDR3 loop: CASSYEQINSPLHF. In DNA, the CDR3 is TGTGCCAGCAGTTACGAACAGATTAATTCACCCCTCCACTTT.

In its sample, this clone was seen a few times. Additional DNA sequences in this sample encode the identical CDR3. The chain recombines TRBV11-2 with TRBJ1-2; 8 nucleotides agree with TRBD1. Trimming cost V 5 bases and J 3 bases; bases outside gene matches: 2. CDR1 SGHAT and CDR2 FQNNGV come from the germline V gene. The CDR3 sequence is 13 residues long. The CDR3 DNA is TGTGCCAGCAGCCCGGGACAGGACTATGGCTACACCTTC. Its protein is CASSPGQDYGYTF.

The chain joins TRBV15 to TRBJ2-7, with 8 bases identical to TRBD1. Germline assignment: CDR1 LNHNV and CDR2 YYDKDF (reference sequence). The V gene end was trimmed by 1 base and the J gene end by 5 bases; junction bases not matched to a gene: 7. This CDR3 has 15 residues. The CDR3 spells CATSRVTRGPHEQYF. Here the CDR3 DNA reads TGTGCCACCAGCAGAGTTACCAGGGGGCCCCACGAGCAGTACTTC. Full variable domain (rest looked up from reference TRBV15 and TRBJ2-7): DAMVIQNPRYQVTQFGKPVTLSCSQTLNHNVMYWYQQKSSQAPKLLFHYYDKDFNNEADTPDNFQSRRPNTSFCFLDIRSPGLGDTAMYLCATSRVTRGPHEQYFGPGTRLTVT.

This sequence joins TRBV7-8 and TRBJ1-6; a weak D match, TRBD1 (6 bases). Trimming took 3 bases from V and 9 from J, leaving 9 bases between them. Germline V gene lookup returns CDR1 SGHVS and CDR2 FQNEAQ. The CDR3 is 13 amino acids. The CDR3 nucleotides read TGTGCCAGCAGCTTGGGACATAGTTCACCCCTCCACTTT. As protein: CASSLGHSSPLHF.

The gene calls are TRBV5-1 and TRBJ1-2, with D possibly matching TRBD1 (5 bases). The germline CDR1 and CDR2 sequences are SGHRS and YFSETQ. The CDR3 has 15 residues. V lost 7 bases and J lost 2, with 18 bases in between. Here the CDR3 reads CASGTTGTGNYGYTF. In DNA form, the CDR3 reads TGCGCCAGCGGAACGACCGGGACGGGGAACTATGGCTACACCTTC.

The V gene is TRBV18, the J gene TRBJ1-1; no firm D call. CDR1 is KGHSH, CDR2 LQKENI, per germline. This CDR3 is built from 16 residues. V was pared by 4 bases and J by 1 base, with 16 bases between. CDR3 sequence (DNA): TGTGCCAGCTCACTACTACCTTCCGGGGAGAACACTGAAGCTTTCTTT. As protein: CASSLLPSGENTEAFF.

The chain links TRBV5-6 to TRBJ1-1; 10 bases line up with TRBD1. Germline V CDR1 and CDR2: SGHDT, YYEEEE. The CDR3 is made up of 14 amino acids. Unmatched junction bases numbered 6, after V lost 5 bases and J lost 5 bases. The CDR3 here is CASSFGQGVTEAFF. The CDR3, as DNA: TGTGCCAGCAGTTTTGGACAGGGGGTAACTGAAGCTTTCTTT.

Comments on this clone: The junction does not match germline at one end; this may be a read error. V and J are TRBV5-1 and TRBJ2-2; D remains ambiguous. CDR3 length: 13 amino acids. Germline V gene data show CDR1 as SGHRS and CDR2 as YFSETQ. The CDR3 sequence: CASSWTNSGELFF. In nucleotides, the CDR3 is TGCGCCAGCAGCTGGACGAACAGCGGGGAGCTGTTTTTT.

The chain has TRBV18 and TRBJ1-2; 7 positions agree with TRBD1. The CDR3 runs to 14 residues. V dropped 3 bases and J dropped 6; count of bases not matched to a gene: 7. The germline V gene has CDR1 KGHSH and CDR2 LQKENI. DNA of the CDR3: TGTGCCAGCTCACCTGAAACACAGGGGCATGGCTACACCTTC. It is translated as CASSPETQGHGYTF. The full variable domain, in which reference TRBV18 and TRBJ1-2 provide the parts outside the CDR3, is NAGVMQNPRHLVRRRGQEARLRCSPMKGHSHVYWYRQLPEEGLKFMVYLQKENIIDESGMPKERFSAEFPKEGPSILRIQQVVRGDSAAYFCASSPETQGHGYTFGSGTRLTVV.

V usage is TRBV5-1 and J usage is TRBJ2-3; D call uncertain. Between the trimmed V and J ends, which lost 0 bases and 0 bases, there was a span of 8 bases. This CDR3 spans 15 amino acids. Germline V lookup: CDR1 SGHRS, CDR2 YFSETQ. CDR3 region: CASSLAGLSTDTQYF. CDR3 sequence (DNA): TGCGCCAGCAGCTTGGCAGGTCTAAGCACAGATACGCAGTATTTT.

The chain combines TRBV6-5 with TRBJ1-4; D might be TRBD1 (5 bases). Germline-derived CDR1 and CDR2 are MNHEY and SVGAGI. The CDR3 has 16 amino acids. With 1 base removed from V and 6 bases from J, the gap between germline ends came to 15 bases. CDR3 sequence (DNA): TGTGCCAGCAGTTACTTCGGGGGTCAGGGAGATGAAAAACTGTTTTTT. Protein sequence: CASSYFGGQGDEKLFF.

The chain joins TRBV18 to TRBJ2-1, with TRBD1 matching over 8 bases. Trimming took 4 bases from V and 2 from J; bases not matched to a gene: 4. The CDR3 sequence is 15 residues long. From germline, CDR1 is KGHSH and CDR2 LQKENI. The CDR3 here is CASSRDRGPYNEQFF. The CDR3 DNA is TGTGCCAGCTCACGCGACAGGGGCCCCTACAATGAGCAGTTCTTC.

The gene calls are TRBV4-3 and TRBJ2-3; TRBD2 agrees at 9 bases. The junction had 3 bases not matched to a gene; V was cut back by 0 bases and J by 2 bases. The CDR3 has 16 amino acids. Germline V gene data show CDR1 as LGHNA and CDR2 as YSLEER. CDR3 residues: CASSQDGGGATDTQYF. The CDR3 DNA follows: TGCGCCAGCAGCCAAGACGGCGGGGGGGCCACAGATACGCAGTATTTT.

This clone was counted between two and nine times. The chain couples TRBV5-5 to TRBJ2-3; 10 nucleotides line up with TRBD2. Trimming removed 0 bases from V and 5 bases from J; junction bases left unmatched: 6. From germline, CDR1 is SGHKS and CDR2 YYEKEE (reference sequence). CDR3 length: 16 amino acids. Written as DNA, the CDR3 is TGTGCCAGCAGCTTGGTGCCTAGCGGGGGACTAGATACGCAGTATTTT. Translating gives CASSLVPSGGLDTQYF.

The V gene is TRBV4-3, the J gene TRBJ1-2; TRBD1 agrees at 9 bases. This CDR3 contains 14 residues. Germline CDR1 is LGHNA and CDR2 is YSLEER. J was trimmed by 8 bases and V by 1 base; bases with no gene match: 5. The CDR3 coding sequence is TGCGCCAGCAGCCAAGCGGGACAGGGAGGAGGCTACACCTTC. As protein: CASSQAGQGGGYTF.

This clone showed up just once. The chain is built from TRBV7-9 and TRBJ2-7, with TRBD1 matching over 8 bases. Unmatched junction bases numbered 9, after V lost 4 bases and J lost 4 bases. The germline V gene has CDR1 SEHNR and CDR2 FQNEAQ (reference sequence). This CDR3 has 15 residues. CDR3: CASSSRQGLLYEQYF. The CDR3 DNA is TGTGCCAGCAGCTCCCGACAGGGGCTTTTGTACGAGCAGTACTTC. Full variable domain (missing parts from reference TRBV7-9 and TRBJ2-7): DTGVSQNPRHKITKRGQNVTFRCDPISEHNRLYWYRQTLGQGPEFLTYFQNEAQLEKSRLLSDRFSAERPKGSFSTLEIQRTEQGDSAMYLCASSSRQGLLYEQYFGPGTRLTVT.

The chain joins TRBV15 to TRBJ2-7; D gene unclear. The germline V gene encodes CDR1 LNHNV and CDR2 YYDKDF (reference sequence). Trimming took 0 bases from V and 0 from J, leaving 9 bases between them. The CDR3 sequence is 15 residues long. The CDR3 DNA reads TGTGCCACCAGCAGAGACCTTACGAACTCCTACGAGCAGTACTTC. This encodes CATSRDLTNSYEQYF.

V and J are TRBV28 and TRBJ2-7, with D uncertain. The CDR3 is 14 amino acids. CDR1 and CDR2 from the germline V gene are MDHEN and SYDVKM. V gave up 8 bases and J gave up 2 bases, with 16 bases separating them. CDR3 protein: CASGSQGLPYEQYF. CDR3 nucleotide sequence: TGTGCCAGCGGATCGCAAGGGCTTCCCTACGAGCAGTACTTC. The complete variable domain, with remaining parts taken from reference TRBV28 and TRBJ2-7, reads DVKVTQSSRYLVKRTGEKVFLECVQDMDHENMFWYRQDPGLGLRLIYFSYDVKMKEKGDIPEGYSVSREKKERFSLILESASTNQTSMYLCASGSQGLPYEQYFGPGTRLTVT.

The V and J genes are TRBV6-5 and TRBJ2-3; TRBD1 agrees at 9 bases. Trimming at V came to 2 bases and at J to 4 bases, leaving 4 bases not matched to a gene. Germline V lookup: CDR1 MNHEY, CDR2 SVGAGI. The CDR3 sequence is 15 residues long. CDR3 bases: TGTGCCAGCAGTTACCGCGGACAGGGGCCAGATACGCAGTATTTT. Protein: CASSYRGQGPDTQYF.

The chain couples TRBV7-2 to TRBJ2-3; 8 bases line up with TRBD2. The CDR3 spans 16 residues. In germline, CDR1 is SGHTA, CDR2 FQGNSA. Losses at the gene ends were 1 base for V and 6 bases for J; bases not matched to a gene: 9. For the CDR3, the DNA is TGTGCCAGCAGCTTAGTCGGGGCGGAGCGGGGGGATACGCAGTATTTT. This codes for CASSLVGAERGDTQYF.

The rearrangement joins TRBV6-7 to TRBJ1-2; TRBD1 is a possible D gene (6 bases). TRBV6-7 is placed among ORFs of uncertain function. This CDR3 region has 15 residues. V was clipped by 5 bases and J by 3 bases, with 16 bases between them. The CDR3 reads CASSVYQGTHYGYTF. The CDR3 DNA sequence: TGTGCCAGCAGTGTCTATCAGGGGACTCACTATGGCTACACCTTC.

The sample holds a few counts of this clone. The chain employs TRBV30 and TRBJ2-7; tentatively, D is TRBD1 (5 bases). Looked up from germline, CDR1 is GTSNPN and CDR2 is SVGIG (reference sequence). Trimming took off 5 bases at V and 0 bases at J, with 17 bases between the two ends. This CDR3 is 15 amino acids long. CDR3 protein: CAWGRSRVTSYEQYF. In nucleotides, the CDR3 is TGTGCCTGGGGTCGGTCCAGGGTGACCTCCTACGAGCAGTACTTC.

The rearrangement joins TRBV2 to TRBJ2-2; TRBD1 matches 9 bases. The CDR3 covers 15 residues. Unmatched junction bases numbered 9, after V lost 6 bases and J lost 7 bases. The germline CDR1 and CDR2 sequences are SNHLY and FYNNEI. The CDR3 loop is CASRGPGTGYGELFF. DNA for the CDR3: TGTGCCAGCAGGGGCCCCGGGACAGGGTACGGGGAGCTGTTTTTT. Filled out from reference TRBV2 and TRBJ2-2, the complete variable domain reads EPEVTQTPSHQVTQMGQEVILRCVPISNHLYFYWYRQILGQKVEFLVSFYNNEISEKSEIFDDQFSVERPDGSNFTLKIRSTKLEDSAMYFCASRGPGTGYGELFFGEGSRLTVL.